A selection of T cell receptor beta chains follows, all from one sample in a study of monozygotic twins with inflammatory bowel disease. TCRdb re-called the 5' RACE reads and gives one entry per CDR3 protein, without DNA. The sample spans about 450,000 distinct CDR3 sequences; the ten largest clones claim roughly 2.2%. Material: blood. The receptors originated from a human donor with ulcerative colitis or Crohn's disease, or a healthy co-twin of an affected twin (not recorded which). CDR3s include the opening cysteine and the closing phenylalanine or tryptophan. The order of the fields is J gene, V gene, CDR3 protein.

J: TRBJ2-1; V: TRBV6-5; CDR3: CASFWGGEQFF
J: TRBJ2-5; V: TRBV29-1; CDR3: CSVNIGSGETQYF
J: TRBJ2-2; V: TRBV7-9; CDR3: CSPGQGDTGELFF
J: TRBJ2-3; V: TRBV20-1; CDR3: CSVGGRFTDTQYF
J: TRBJ2-5; V: TRBV20-1; CDR3: CSARVGTSGPTRETQYF
J: TRBJ1-2; V: TRBV12-3/TRBV12-4; CDR3: CASSLLGNNYGYTF
J: TRBJ2-1; V: TRBV29-1; CDR3: CSVRDFRNEQFF
J: TRBJ1-2; V: TRBV20-1; CDR3: CSARDRRGPNYGYTF
J: TRBJ1-2; V: TRBV15; CDR3: CATSREGSEARPNYGYTF
J: TRBJ2-7; V: TRBV5-5; CDR3: CASSSGTLVYEQYF
J: TRBJ1-1; V: TRBV7-9; CDR3: CASSFMTGAATEAFF
J: TRBJ2-7; V: TRBV10-3; CDR3: CAITRDGSYEQYF
J: TRBJ1-5; V: TRBV20-1; CDR3: CSARSPSVTGGNQPQHF
J: TRBJ2-5; V: TRBV4-1; CDR3: CASSQEVRWQETQYF
J: TRBJ1-1; V: TRBV2; CDR3: CASEGSKNGDLAFF
J: TRBJ2-7; V: TRBV6-2/TRBV6-3; CDR3: CASSYGRQPRNYEQYF
J: TRBJ2-2; V: TRBV7-9; CDR3: CASSYSSGSTNTGELFF
J: TRBJ2-2; V: TRBV12-3/TRBV12-4; CDR3: CASSFISGNTGELFF
J: TRBJ2-7; V: TRBV24-1; CDR3: CATSATSGSREQYF
J: TRBJ1-2; V: TRBV12-3/TRBV12-4; CDR3: CASSLAHLDFGTF
J: TRBJ2-3; V: TRBV6-1; CDR3: CASSEVLAGTDTQYF
J: TRBJ1-6; V: TRBV6-5; CDR3: CASSYSQGNILRSPLHF
J: TRBJ2-3; V: TRBV20-1; CDR3: CSASHGDTQYF
J: TRBJ2-4; V: TRBV5-1; CDR3: CASSPGQIQNIQYF
J: TRBJ1-2; V: TRBV4-1; CDR3: CASMDSTVPSYGYTF
J: TRBJ1-1; V: TRBV7-2; CDR3: CASSLVGSGAEAFF
J: TRBJ2-2; V: TRBV7-2; CDR3: CASSLARGKTGELFF
J: TRBJ1-6; V: TRBV4-1; CDR3: CASSPGTLSPLHF
J: TRBJ2-7; V: TRBV7-9; CDR3: CASSLAAGDYEQYF
J: TRBJ2-7; V: TRBV29-1; CDR3: CSVGTSGYEQYF
J: TRBJ1-1; V: TRBV6-2/TRBV6-3; CDR3: CASSYKGFTEAFF
J: TRBJ1-1; V: TRBV18; CDR3: CASRKTQTENTEAFF
J: TRBJ2-2; V: TRBV27; CDR3: CASSLKGLNTGELFF
J: TRBJ1-3; V: TRBV12-3/TRBV12-4; CDR3: CASSRTGSGNTIYF
J: TRBJ2-2; V: TRBV6-5; CDR3: CASSYSNRLNTGELFF
J: TRBJ1-4; V: TRBV6-6; CDR3: CASRNRGTNEKLFF
J: TRBJ1-1; V: TRBV24-1; CDR3: CATSDSGQGQGTEAFF
J: TRBJ2-7; V: TRBV5-1; CDR3: CASSTTGLAGYEQYF
J: TRBJ1-2; V: TRBV10-3; CDR3: CAITEQENYGYTF
J: TRBJ2-2; V: TRBV12-3/TRBV12-4; CDR3: CASSPADYNTGELFF
J: TRBJ1-4; V: TRBV7-2; CDR3: CASSSDRGKLFF
J: TRBJ1-2; V: TRBV24-1; CDR3: CATSDFSSNYGYTF
J: TRBJ2-7; V: TRBV7-2; CDR3: CASSLEAGHYEQYF
J: TRBJ2-3; V: TRBV28; CDR3: CATRGGHRTDTQYF
J: TRBJ2-3; V: TRBV27; CDR3: CASSPLPGGGPDTQYF
J: TRBJ2-1; V: TRBV9; CDR3: CASSVSGGNYNDQFF
J: TRBJ2-3; V: TRBV20-1; CDR3: CSATTPTRQETTDTQYF